The next 19 T cell receptor beta chains were all read from a single sample in a study of T cells in Graves' hyperthyroidism and ophthalmopathy. Template material for amplifying TCR beta CDR3 regions consisted of RNA transcripts. HTBI primers drove first-round RT-PCR of the TCR CDR3. TCRdb passed the multiplex PCR reads through MiXCR, listing each CDR3 protein once. In the table there are approximately 700,000 distinct CDR3 sequences, less than 45% of which are singletons. Sequencing used peripheral blood or thyroid tissue (not recorded which). The receptors here all came from an adult man with Graves' disease, either hyperthyroidism or ophthalmopathy (not recorded which).

This clonotype appeared many times. In nucleotides, the CDR3 is TGTGCCAGCAGCCCAGCCATTAGCGGGAAGACCTACGAGCAGTACTTC. Residues: CASSPAISGKTYEQYF. The rearrangement joins TRBV7-9 to TRBJ2-7; TRBD2 aligns across 8 bases. Germline V CDR1 and CDR2: SEHNR, FQNEAQ (reference sequence). V lost 5 bases, J lost 2 bases, and 11 bases stayed unmatched. The CDR3 has 16 amino acids. The variable domain in full, with the rest retrieved from reference TRBV7-9 and TRBJ2-7, is DTGVSQNPRHKITKRGQNVTFRCDPISEHNRLYWYRQTLGQGPEFLTYFQNEAQLEKSRLLSDRFSAERPKGSFSTLEIQRTEQGDSAMYLCASSPAISGKTYEQYFGPGTRLTVT.

J is TRBJ1-6 and V is TRBV25-1; TRBD1 matches at 7 bases. CDR3 length: 15 amino acids. Germline loops: CDR1 MGHDK, CDR2 SYGVNS. CDR3 sequence reads: CAREYHRGKDSPLHF. CDR3 bases: TGTGCTAGGGAGTACCACAGGGGAAAGGATTCACCCCTCCACTTT.

For this clonotype: The conserved phenylalanine or tryptophan normally closing the CDR3 is absent here, so this likely arose from a read error. The J gene is TRBJ1-1, the V gene TRBV19, with no clear D. From germline, CDR1 is LNHDA and CDR2 SQIVND (reference sequence). The CDR3 spans 14 residues. Trimming left V 3 bases short and J 1 base short, with 9 bases between. In DNA, the CDR3 is TGTGCCAGTAGTATCGGACGTTCGAACACTGAAGCTTTCCTT. This translates into CASSIGRSNTEAFL.

This clonotype was seen ten or more times. The chain uses TRBV24-1 and TRBJ1-1; D ambiguous. V lost 2 bases and J 1 base, leaving 10 bases between the germline ends. The CDR3 covers 15 residues. Germline V CDR1 and CDR2: KGHDR, SFDVKD. CDR3 bases: TGTGCCACCAGTGATTCTGTCAGAGGGAACACTGAAGCTTTCTTT. Its translation: CATSDSVRGNTEAFF.

V and J are TRBV7-8 and TRBJ1-4, with TRBD1 matching over 7 bases. The V gene's germline CDR1 is SGHVS and CDR2 FQNEAQ. The CDR3 spans 15 residues. The V gene end was trimmed by 2 bases and the J gene end by 6 bases; junction bases not matched to a gene: 6. CDR3 in amino acids: CASSLPTQGDEKLFF. CDR3 DNA sequence: TGTGCCAGCAGCTTACCAACCCAGGGGGATGAAAAACTGTTTTTT.

Remarks on this clonotype: One base away lies a much larger clone, so this may be a sequencing read error. The CDR3 end shows no conserved phenylalanine or tryptophan, and so a read error is likely. This sequence joins TRBV24-1 and TRBJ2-5, with TRBD1 matching over 7 bases. V gave up 0 bases and J gave up 5 bases; unmatched junction bases: 5. Germline CDR1 reads KGHDR; CDR2 reads SFDVKD. This CDR3 has 15 amino acids. The CDR3 region has the DNA TGTGCCACCAGTGATTTGGAGGGGGCCAGGGAGACCCAGTACCTC. Amino acid sequence: CATSDLEGARETQYL.

The chain employs TRBV20-1 and TRBJ2-5; 8 bases map to TRBD1. The V gene end was trimmed by 4 bases and the J gene end by 3 bases; junction bases not matched to a gene: 7. This CDR3 is 14 amino acids long. The germline V gene encodes CDR1 DFQATT and CDR2 SNEGSKA (reference sequence). The CDR3 sequence: CSAIAGTGEETQYF. CDR3 bases: TGCAGTGCTATAGCCGGGACAGGAGAAGAGACCCAGTACTTC.

As for this clonotype: One end of the junction does not line up with germline, which may come from a read error. V usage is TRBV10-3 and J usage is TRBJ1-5, with D hard to call. The germline CDR1 and CDR2 sequences are ENHRY and SYGVKD. The CDR3 contains 15 residues. The CDR3 region is CASSSSGSYNQPQHF. The CDR3 nucleotides are TGTGCCAGCAGTTCCTCGGGGAGCTACAATCAGCCCCAGCATTTT.

This clonotype is labeled medium-sized. V gene TRBV7-9 combines with J gene TRBJ2-6; D is ambiguous. This CDR3 is built from 14 residues. CDR1 SEHNR and CDR2 FQNEAQ come from the germline V gene (reference sequence). Trimming took off 5 bases at V and 2 bases at J, with 7 bases between the two ends. The CDR3 loop is CASSPSTGANVLTF. The CDR3 nucleotides are TGTGCCAGCAGCCCATCAACTGGGGCCAACGTCCTGACTTTC.

This clonotype was counted at least ten times. The chain joins TRBV9 to TRBJ1-1, with D perhaps matching TRBD1 (5 bases). The CDR3 covers 12 residues. Deletions cut 3 bases from V and 6 bases from J, with 9 bases between. Germline V lookup: CDR1 SGDLS, CDR2 YYNGEE. The CDR3 spells CASSGRGAEAFF. CDR3 bases: TGTGCCAGCAGCGGAAGGGGAGCTGAAGCTTTCTTT. The complete variable domain, with remaining parts taken from reference TRBV9 and TRBJ1-1, reads DSGVTQTPKHLITATGQRVTLRCSPRSGDLSVYWYQQSLDQGLQFLIQYYNGEERAKGNILERFSAQQFPDLHSELNLSSLELGDSALYFCASSGRGAEAFFGQGTRLTVV.

This clonotype was seen only a few times. V and J are TRBV12-3 or TRBV12-4 and TRBJ1-3, with no clear D. The CDR3 consists of 15 residues. Trimming took 2 bases from V and 6 from J, leaving 14 bases between them. This CDR3 is CASSLSGGIINTIYF. CDR3 coding DNA: TGTGCCAGCAGTTTATCGGGCGGAATTATAAACACCATATATTTT.

This chain links TRBV13 with TRBJ2-5, with TRBD2 matching 10 bases. This CDR3 spans 20 amino acids. The trim removed 4 bases at V and 0 bases at J, leaving 17 bases unmatched. Germline loops: CDR1 PRHDT, CDR2 FYEKMQ (reference sequence). CDR3 nucleotides: TGTGCCAGCAGCTCCCATGGACTAGCGGCTTGGCCTAGATACCAAGAGACCCAGTACTTC. This encodes CASSSHGLAAWPRYQETQYF.

This clonotype was found many times. This sequence joins TRBV10-1 and TRBJ1-6; D remains ambiguous. Trimming took 5 bases from V and 7 from J, leaving 12 bases between them. Germline V gene lookup returns CDR1 WNHNN and CDR2 SYGVQD (reference sequence). The CDR3 is 14 amino acids. This CDR3 reads CASSPHSGNSPLHF. The DNA of the CDR3 is TGCGCCAGCAGTCCTCACTCGGGGAATTCACCCCTCCACTTT.

On this clonotype itself: This sequence may be a read error, since a much larger clone differs from it by one base. V is TRBV10-3 and J is TRBJ1-2; maybe TRBD1 (6 bases). The V gene's germline CDR1 is ENHRY and CDR2 SYGVKD. The CDR3 totals 14 residues. CDR3 nucleotides: TGTGCCAGCAGTGAGTCGAACAGGGAAGGATCCTCGGCCTTC. Translating gives CASSESNREGSSAF.

The chain couples TRBV5-6 to TRBJ2-5; D uncertain. V lost 4 bases to trimming and J lost 4 bases, with 8 bases between them. CDR3 size: 12 residues. Germline V lookup: CDR1 SGHDT, CDR2 YYEEEE. The DNA for the CDR3 is TGTGCCAGCAGCCAAGACATAGAGACCCAGTACTTC. Protein product: CASSQDIETQYF.

This clonotype was counted at least ten times. The chain combines TRBV15 with TRBJ2-6; D might be TRBD1 (6 bases). CDR1 and CDR2 from the germline V gene are LNHNV and YYDKDF (reference sequence). This CDR3 is 16 amino acids long. The V and J ends lost 2 bases and 2 bases respectively, with 10 bases between them. CDR3 sequence (DNA): TGTGCCACCAGCAGATCCAGGGGCCCTGGGGCCAACGTCCTGACTTTC. Translated: CATSRSRGPGANVLTF.

The sample holds one count of this clonotype. V and J are TRBV7-9 and TRBJ2-7; 9 bases map to TRBD1. After removal of 3 bases from V and 7 bases from J, the junction contained 7 bases not matched to a gene. Germline CDR1 is SEHNR and CDR2 is FQNEAQ (reference sequence). This CDR3 is built from 14 residues. CDR3 coding DNA: TGTGCCAGCAGCTTTGACAGGGGGGAAGATGAGCAGTACTTC. Its translation is CASSFDRGEDEQYF.

This clonotype was picked up a small number of times. V and J are TRBV2 and TRBJ1-5; tentative D call: TRBD1 (6 bases). The length of the CDR3 is 19 residues. V was shortened by 1 base and J by 3 bases, with 22 bases between the two germline ends. CDR1 SNHLY and CDR2 FYNNEI come from the germline V gene. The DNA for the CDR3 is TGTGCCAGCAGTGAAGGCGAGACGTGGGGGCCGGCCGCCAATCAGCCCCAGCATTTT. This gives the protein CASSEGETWGPAANQPQHF.

This clonotype was recorded many times. The V and J genes are TRBV7-9 and TRBJ2-2, with D possibly matching TRBD2 (5 bases). V gave up 10 bases and J gave up 0 bases, with 12 bases separating them. Germline V lookup: CDR1 SEHNR, CDR2 FQNEAQ (reference sequence). The CDR3 extends over 14 amino acids. The DNA for the CDR3 is TGTGCCATCAGAGGGTTCGCGAACACCGGGGAGCTGTTTTTT. Translated, it gives CAIRGFANTGELFF.